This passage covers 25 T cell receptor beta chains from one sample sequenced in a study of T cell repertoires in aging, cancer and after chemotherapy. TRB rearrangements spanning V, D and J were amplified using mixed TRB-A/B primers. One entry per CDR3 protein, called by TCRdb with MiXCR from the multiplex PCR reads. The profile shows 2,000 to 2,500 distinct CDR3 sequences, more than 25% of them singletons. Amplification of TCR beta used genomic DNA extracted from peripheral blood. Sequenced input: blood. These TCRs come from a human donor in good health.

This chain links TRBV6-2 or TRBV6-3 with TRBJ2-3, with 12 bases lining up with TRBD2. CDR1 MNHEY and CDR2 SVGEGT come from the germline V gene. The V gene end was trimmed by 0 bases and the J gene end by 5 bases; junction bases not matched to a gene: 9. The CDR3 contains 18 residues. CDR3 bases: TGTGCCAGCAGTTACTCGCCTTTGACTAGCGGGAGTAGAGATACGCAGTATTTT. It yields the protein CASSYSPLTSGSRDTQYF.

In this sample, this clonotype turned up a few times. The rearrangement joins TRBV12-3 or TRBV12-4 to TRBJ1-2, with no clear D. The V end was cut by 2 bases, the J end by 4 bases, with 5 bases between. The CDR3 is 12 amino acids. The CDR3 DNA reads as TGTGCCAGCAGTTTATCGATCTATGGCTACACCTTC. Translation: CASSLSIYGYTF.

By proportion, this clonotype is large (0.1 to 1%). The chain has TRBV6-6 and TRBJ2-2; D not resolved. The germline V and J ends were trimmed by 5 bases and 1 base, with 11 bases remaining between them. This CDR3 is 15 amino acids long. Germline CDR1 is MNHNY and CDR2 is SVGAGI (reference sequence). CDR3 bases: TGTGCCAGCAGTCTCGATTACGTGAACACCGGGGAGCTGTTTTTT. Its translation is CASSLDYVNTGELFF.

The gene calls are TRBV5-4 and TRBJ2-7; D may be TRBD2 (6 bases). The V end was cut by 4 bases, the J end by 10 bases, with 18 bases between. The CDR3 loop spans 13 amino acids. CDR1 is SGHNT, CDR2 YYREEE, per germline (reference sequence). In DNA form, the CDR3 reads TGTGCCAGCAGCACGCGGGACTCCCAGGTTCAGTACTTC. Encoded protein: CASSTRDSQVQYF.

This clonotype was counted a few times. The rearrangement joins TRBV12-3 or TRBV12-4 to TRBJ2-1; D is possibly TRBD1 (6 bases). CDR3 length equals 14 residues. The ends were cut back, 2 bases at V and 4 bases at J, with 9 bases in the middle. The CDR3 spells CASSLTQGYNEQFF. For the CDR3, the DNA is TGTGCCAGCAGTTTAACACAGGGATACAATGAGCAGTTCTTC.

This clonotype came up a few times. The CDR3 DNA reads as TGCGCCAGCAGCCAAGTCCTAGCGGGAGCCCAAGAGACCCAGTACTTC. This translates into CASSQVLAGAQETQYF. The chain links TRBV4-3 to TRBJ2-5, with 10 bases lining up with TRBD2. CDR1 LGHNA and CDR2 YSLEER come from the germline V gene. The junction had 3 bases not matched to a gene; V was cut back by 1 base and J by 1 base. The CDR3 extends over 16 amino acids.

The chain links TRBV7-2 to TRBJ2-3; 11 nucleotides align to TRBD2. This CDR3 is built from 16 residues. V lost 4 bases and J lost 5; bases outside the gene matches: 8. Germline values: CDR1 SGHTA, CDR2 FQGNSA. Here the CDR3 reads CASSYRTSGSGDTQYF. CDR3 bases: TGTGCCAGCAGCTACAGAACTAGCGGGAGTGGAGATACGCAGTATTTT.

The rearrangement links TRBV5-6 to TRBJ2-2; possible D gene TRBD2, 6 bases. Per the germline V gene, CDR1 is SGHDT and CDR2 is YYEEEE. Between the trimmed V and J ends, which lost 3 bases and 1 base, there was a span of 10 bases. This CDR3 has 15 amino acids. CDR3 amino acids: CASSWDLRNTGELFF. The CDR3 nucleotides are TGTGCCAGCAGCTGGGACTTACGGAACACCGGGGAGCTGTTTTTT. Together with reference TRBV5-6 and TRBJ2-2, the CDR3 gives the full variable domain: DAGVTQSPTHLIKTRGQQVTLRCSPKSGHDTVSWYQQALGQGPQFIFQYYEEEERQRGNFPDRFSGHQFPNYSSELNVNALLLGDSALYLCASSWDLRNTGELFFGEGSRLTVL.

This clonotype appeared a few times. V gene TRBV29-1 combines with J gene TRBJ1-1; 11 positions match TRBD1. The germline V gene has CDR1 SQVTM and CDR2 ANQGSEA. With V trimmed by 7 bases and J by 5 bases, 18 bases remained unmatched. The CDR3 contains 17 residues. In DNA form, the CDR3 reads TGCAGCGCTTCCGCGGGTGGACAGGGGGCGCGGAGAACTGAAGCTTTCTTT. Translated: CSASAGGQGARRTEAFF. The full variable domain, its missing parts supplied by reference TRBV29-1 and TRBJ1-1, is SAVISQKPSRDICQRGTSLTIQCQVDSQVTMMFWYRQQPGQSLTLIATANQGSEATYESGFVIDKFPISRPNLTFSTLTVSNMSPEDSSIYLCSASAGGQGARRTEAFFGQGTRLTVV.

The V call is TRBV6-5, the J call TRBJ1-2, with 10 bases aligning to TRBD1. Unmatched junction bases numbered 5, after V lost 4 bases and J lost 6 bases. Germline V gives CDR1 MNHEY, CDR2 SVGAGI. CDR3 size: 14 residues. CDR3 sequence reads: CASSSTGGYNGYTF. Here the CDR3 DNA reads TGTGCCAGCAGTTCGACAGGGGGCTACAATGGCTACACCTTC.

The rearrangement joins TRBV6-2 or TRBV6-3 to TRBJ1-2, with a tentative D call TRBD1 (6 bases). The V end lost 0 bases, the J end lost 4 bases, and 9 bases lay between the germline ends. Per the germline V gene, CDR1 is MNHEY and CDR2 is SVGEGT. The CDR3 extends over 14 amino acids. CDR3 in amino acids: CASSYSPGAYGYTF. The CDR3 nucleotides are TGTGCCAGCAGTTACTCTCCGGGGGCCTATGGCTACACCTTC.

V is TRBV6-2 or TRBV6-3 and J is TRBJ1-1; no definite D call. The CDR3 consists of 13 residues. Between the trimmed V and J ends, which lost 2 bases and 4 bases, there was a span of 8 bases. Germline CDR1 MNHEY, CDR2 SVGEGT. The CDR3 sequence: CASSYLGLTEAFF. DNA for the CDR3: TGTGCCAGCAGTTACCTCGGGCTCACTGAAGCTTTCTTT.

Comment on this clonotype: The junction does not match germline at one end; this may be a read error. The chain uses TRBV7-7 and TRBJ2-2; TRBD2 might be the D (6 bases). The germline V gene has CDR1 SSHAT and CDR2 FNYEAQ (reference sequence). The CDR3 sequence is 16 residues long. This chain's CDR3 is CASSSLAGTNTGELFF. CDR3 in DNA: TGTGCTAGCAGCTCGCTCGCGGGAACGAACACCGGGGAGCTGTTTTTT.

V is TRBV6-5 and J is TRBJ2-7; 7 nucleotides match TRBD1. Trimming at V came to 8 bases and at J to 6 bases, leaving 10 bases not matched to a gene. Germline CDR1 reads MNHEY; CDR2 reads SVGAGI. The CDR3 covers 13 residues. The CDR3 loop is CASLDRPRSEQYF. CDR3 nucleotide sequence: TGTGCCAGCCTGGACAGGCCTAGGAGCGAGCAGTACTTC.

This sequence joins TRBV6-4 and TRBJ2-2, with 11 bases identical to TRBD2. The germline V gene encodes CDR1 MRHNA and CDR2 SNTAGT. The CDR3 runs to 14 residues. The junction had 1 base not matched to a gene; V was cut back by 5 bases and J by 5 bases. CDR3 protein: CASSLAGGTGELFF. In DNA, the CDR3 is TGTGCCAGCAGTCTAGCGGGAGGAACCGGGGAGCTGTTTTTT.

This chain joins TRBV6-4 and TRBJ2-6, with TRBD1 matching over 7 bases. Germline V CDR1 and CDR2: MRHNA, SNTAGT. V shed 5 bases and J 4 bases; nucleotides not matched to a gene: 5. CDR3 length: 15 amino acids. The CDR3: CASSPQGSGANVLTF. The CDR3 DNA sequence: TGTGCCAGCAGTCCACAGGGGTCAGGGGCCAACGTCCTGACTTTC.

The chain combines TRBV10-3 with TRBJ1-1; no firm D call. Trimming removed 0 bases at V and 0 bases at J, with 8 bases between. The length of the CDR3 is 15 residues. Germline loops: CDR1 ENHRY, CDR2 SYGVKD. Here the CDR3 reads CAISESGQMNTEAFF. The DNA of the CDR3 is TGTGCCATCAGTGAGTCCGGTCAGATGAACACTGAAGCTTTCTTT.

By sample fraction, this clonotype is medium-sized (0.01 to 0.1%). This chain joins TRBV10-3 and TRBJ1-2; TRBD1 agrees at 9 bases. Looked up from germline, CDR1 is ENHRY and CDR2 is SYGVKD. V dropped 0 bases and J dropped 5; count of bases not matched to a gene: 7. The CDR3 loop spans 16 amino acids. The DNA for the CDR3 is TGTGCCATCAGTGAGTCCGGGACAGGGACACTGTATGGCTACACCTTC. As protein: CAISESGTGTLYGYTF.

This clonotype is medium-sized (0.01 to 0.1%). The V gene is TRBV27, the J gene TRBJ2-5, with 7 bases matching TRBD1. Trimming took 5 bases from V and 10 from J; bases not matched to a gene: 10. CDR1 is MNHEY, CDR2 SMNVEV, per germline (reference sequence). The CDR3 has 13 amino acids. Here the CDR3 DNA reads TGTGCCAGCAGTCGTAGTACCCGGGACAGCCAGTACTTC. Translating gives CASSRSTRDSQYF.

The CDR3: CATVGLDYEQYF. The CDR3 nucleotides are TGTGCCACCGTAGGACTAGACTACGAGCAGTACTTC. The chain employs TRBV6-2 or TRBV6-3 and TRBJ2-7; TRBD2 agrees at 7 bases. Germline V gene sequence: CDR1 MNHEY, CDR2 SVGEGT. This CDR3 spans 12 amino acids. The junction had 6 bases not matched to a gene; V was cut back by 10 bases and J by 3 bases.

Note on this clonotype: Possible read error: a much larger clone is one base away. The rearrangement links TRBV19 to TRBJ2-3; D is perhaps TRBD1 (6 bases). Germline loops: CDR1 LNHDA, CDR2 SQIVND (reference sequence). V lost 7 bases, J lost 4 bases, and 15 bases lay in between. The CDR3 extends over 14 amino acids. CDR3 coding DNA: TGTGCCAGTACTATTGGGGGCGGTCCAGATACGCAGTATTTT. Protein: CASTIGGGPDTQYF.

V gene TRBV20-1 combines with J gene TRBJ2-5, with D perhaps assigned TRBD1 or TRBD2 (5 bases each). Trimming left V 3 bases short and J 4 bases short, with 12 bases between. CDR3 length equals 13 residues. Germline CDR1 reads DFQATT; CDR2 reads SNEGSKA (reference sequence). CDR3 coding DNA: TGCAGTGCTAGGATAGGGACGCCAGAGACCCAGTACTTC. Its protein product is CSARIGTPETQYF.

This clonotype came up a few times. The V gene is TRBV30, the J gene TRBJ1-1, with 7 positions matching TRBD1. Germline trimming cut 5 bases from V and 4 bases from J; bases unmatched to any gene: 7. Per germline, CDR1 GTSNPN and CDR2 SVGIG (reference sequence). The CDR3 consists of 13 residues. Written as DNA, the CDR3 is TGTGCCTGGGAACAGGGGCCAAGCACTGAAGCTTTCTTT. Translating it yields CAWEQGPSTEAFF.

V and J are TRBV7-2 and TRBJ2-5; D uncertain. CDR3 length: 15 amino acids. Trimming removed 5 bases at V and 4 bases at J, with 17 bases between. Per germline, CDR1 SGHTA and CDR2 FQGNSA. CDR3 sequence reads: CASSPSGSGIETQYF. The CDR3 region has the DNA TGTGCCAGCAGCCCGTCAGGTTCCGGAATAGAGACCCAGTACTTC.

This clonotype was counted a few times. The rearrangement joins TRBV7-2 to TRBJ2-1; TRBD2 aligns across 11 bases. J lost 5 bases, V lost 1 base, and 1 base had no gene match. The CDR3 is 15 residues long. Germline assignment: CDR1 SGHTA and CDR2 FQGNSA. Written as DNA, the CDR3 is TGTGCCAGCAGCTTAGGGGGACTAGCGGACAATGAGCAGTTCTTC. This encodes CASSLGGLADNEQFF.